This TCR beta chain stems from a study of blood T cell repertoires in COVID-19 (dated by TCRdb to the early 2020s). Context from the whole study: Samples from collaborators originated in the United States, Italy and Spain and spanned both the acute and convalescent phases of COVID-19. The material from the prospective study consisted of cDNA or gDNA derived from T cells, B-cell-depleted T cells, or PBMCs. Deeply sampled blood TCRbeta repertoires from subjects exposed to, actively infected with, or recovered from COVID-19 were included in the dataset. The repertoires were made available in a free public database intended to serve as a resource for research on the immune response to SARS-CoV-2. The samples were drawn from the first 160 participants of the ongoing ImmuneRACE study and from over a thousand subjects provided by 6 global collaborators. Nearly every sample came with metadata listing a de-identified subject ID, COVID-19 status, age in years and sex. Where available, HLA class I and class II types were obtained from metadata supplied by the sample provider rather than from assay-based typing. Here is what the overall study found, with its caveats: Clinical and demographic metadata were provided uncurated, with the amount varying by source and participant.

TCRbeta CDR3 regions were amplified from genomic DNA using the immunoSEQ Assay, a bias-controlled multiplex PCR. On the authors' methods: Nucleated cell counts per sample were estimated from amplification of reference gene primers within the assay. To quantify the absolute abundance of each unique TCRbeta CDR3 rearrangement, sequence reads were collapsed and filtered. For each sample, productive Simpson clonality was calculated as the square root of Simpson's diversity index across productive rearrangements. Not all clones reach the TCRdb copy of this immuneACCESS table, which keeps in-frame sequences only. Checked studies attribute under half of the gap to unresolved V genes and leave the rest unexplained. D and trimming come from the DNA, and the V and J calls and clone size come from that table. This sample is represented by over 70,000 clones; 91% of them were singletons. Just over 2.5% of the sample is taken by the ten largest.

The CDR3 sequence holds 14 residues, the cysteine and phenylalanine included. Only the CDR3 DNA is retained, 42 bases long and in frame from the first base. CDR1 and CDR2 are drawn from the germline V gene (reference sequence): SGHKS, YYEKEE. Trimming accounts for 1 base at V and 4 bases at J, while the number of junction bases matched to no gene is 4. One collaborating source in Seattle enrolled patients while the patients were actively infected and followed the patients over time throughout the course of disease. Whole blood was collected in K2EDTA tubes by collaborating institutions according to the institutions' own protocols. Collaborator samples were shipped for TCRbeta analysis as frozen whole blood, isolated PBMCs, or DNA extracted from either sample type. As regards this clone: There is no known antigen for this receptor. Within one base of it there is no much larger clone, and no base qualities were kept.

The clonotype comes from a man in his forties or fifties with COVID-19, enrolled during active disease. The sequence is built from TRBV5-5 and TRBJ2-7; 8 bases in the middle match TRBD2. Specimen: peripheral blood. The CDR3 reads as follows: CASSLNSGTYEQYF. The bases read TGTGCCAGCAGCTTGAATAGCGGGACATACGAGCAGTACTTC. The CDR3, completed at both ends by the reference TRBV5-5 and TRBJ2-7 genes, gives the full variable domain DAGVTQSPTHLIKTRGQQVTLRCSPISGHKSVSWYQQVLGQGPQFIFQYYEKEERGRGNFPDRFSARQFPNYSSELNVNALLLGDSALYLCASSLNSGTYEQYFGPGTRLTVT.